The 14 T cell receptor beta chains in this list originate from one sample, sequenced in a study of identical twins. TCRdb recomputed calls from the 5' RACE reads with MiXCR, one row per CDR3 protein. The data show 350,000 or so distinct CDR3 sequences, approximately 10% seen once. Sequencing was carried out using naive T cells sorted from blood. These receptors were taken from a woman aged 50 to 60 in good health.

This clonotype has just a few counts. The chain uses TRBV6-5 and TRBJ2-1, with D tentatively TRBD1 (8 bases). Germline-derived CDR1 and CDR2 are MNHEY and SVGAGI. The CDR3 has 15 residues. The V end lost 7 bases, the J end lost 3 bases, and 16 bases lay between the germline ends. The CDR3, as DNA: TGTGCCAGCAAGAGGAGCGGGACAGGCTACAATGAGCAGTTCTTC. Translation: CASKRSGTGYNEQFF.

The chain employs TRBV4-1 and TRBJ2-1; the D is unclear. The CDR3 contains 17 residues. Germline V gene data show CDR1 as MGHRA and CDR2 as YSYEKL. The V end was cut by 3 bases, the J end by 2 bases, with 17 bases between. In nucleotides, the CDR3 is TGCGCCAGCAGCCACGGTAAGCGCCCCGAAGCCTACAATGAGCAGTTCTTC. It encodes CASSHGKRPEAYNEQFF.

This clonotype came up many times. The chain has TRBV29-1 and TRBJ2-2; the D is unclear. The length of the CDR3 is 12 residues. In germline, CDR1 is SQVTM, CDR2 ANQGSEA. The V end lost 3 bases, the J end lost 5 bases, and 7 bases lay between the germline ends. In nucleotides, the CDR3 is TGCAGCGTTGAGGCTGAGACCGGGGAGCTGTTTTTT. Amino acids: CSVEAETGELFF.

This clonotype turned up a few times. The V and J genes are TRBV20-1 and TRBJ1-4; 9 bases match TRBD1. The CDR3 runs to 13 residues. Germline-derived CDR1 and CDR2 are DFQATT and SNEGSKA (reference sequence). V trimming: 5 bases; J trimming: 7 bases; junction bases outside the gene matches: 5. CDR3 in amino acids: CSAYGQGSEKLFF. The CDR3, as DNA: TGCAGTGCTTATGGACAGGGGAGTGAAAAACTGTTTTTT.

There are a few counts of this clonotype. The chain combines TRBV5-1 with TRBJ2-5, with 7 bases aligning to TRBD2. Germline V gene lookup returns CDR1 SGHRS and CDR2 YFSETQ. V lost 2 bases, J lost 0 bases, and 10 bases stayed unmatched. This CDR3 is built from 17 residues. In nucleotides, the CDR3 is TGCGCCAGCAGCTTTTACTTAGCGGGTAGCAACCAAGAGACCCAGTACTTC. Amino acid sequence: CASSFYLAGSNQETQYF.

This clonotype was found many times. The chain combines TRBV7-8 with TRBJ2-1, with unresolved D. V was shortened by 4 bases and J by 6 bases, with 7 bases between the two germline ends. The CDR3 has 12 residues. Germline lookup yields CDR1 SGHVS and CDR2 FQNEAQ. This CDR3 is CASSSLSNEQFF. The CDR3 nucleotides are TGTGCCAGCAGCTCGCTGTCCAATGAGCAGTTCTTC.

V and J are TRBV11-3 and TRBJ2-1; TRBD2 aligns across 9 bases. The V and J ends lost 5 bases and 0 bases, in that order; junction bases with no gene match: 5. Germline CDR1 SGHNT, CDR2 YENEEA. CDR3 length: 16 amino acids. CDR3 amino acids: CASSMPSGNSYNEQFF. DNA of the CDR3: TGTGCCAGCAGCATGCCTAGCGGGAACTCCTACAATGAGCAGTTCTTC. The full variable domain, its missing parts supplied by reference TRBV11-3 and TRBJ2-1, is EAGVVQSPRYKIIEKKQPVAFWCNPISGHNTLYWYLQNLGQGPELLIRYENEEAVDDSQLPKDRFSAERLKGVDSTLKIQPAELGDSAVYLCASSMPSGNSYNEQFFGPGTRLTVL.

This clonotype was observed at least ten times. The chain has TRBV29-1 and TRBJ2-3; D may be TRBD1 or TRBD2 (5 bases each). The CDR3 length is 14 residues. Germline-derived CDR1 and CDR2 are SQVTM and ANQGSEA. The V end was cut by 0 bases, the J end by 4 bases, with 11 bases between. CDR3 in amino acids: CSVEDGGLSDTQYF. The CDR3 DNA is TGCAGCGTTGAAGATGGGGGTCTTTCAGATACGCAGTATTTT.

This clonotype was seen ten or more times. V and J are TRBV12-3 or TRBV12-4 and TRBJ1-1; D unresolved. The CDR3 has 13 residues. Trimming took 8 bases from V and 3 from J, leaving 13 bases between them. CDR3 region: CASQGHPDTEAFF. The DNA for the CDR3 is TGTGCCAGCCAAGGCCACCCGGACACTGAAGCTTTCTTT.

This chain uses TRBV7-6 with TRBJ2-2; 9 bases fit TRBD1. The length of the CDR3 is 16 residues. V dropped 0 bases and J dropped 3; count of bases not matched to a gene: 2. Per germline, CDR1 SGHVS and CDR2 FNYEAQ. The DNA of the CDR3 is TGTGCCAGCAGCTTAGCCGGGACAGGGTACACCGGGGAGCTGTTTTTT. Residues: CASSLAGTGYTGELFF.

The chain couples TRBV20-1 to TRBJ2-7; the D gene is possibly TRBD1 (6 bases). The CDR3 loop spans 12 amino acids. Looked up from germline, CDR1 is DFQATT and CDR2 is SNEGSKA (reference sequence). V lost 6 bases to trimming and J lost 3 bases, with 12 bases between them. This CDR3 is CSARDIDYEQYF. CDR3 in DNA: TGCAGTGCCAGGGACATTGACTACGAGCAGTACTTC.

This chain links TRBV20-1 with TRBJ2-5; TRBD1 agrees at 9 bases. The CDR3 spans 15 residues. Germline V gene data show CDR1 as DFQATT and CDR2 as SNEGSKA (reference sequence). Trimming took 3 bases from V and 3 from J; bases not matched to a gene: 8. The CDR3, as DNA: TGCAGTGCTAGTGTAACCGGGACAGGGAAAGAGACCCAGTACTTC. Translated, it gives CSASVTGTGKETQYF.

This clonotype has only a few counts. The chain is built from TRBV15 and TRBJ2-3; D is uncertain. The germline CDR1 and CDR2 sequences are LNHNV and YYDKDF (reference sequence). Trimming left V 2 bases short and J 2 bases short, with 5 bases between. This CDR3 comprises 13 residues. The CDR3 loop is CATSRPNTDTQYF. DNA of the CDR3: TGTGCCACCAGCAGACCTAACACAGATACGCAGTATTTT.

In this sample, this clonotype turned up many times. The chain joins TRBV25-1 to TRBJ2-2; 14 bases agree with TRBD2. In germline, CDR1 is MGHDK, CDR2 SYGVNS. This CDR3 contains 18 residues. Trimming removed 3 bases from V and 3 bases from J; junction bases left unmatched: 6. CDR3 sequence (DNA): TGTGCCAGCAGTGACCTAGGGACTAGCGGGAGTTACACCGGGGAGCTGTTTTTT. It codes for CASSDLGTSGSYTGELFF.